What follows are 11 T cell receptor beta chains derived from one specimen sequenced in a study of T cell responses to AZD1222 COVID-19 vaccine. Sequencing used immunoSEQ multiplex PCR; TCRdb keeps in-frame clones, though not all of them. This table has some 130,000 clones, approximately 88% appearing once. Here the sequenced sample was peripheral blood, taken on day 0 of AZD1222 vaccination. These receptors all come from an adult in good health.

This chain links TRBV18 with TRBJ1-2, with 9 bases aligning to TRBD1. The length of the CDR3 is 18 residues. V gave up 3 bases and J gave up 4 bases; unmatched junction bases: 15. Germline-derived CDR1 and CDR2 are KGHSH and LQKENI. CDR3 bases: TGTGCCAGCTCACCTTTCGACAGGGGGTTAGGGCGAGGCTATGGCTACACCTTC. This gives the protein CASSPFDRGLGRGYGYTF.

This clone was detected only once. The CDR3 region has the DNA TGTGCCAGCCGGACAGGGAATAACTATGGCTACACCTTC. It is translated as CASRTGNNYGYTF. The V call is TRBV28, the J call TRBJ1-2, with 8 positions matching TRBD1. CDR1 and CDR2 from the germline V gene are MDHEN and SYDVKM. V lost 8 bases, J lost 1 base, and 3 bases stayed unmatched. This CDR3 is built from 13 residues.

This clone was picked up a small number of times. This sequence joins TRBV5-1 and TRBJ1-2, with TRBD1 as a possible D gene (6 bases). The length of the CDR3 is 14 residues. Trimming removed 4 bases at V and 6 bases at J, with 16 bases between. CDR1 and CDR2 (germline): SGHRS, YFSETQ. In DNA form, the CDR3 reads TGCGCCAGCAGCCCTTGGGGGGGCGCGAATGGCTACACCTTC. This translates into CASSPWGGANGYTF.

By frequency in the sample, this clone is medium-sized. The DNA of the CDR3 is TGCGCCAGCAGCCTCTTCCCTAGTAAGGGCCTCCCTGGGGCCAACGTCCTGACTTTC. It is translated as CASSLFPSKGLPGANVLTF. V is TRBV4-1 and J is TRBJ2-6; D gene unclear. Germline V lookup: CDR1 MGHRA, CDR2 YSYEKL. V was clipped by 4 bases and J by 2 bases, with 21 bases between them. The CDR3 contains 19 residues.

This chain joins TRBV5-6 and TRBJ1-1; D is perhaps TRBD1 (6 bases). The germline V and J ends were trimmed by 6 bases and 5 bases, with 14 bases remaining between them. The CDR3 is 13 residues long. Germline CDR1 reads SGHDT; CDR2 reads YYEEEE. CDR3 residues: CASTLRGGTEAFF. The CDR3 bases are TGTGCCAGCACCCTAAGGGGGGGAACTGAAGCTTTCTTT. Full variable domain (missing parts from reference TRBV5-6 and TRBJ1-1): DAGVTQSPTHLIKTRGQQVTLRCSPKSGHDTVSWYQQALGQGPQFIFQYYEEEERQRGNFPDRFSGHQFPNYSSELNVNALLLGDSALYLCASTLRGGTEAFFGQGTRLTVV.

The CDR3, as DNA: TGTGCCAGCAGTACTGGGACAGGGAACTATGGCTACACCTTC. This translates into CASSTGTGNYGYTF. The chain combines TRBV6-5 with TRBJ1-2; 9 positions agree with TRBD1. The CDR3 consists of 14 residues. V dropped 5 bases and J dropped 2; count of bases not matched to a gene: 3. Germline assignment: CDR1 MNHEY and CDR2 SVGAGI.

The chain carries TRBV6-1 and TRBJ2-5; 7 bases match TRBD1. The germline V gene has CDR1 MNHNS and CDR2 SASEGT. The CDR3 runs 15 residues. V was pared by 5 bases and J by 5 bases, with 11 bases of the junction left unmatched. CDR3 sequence: CASSSVGTARETQYF. The CDR3 nucleotides read TGTGCCAGCAGTTCAGTGGGGACAGCACGGGAGACCCAGTACTTC.

The chain is built from TRBV7-9 and TRBJ1-1; D unclear. V was cut by 2 bases and J by 11 bases, with 9 bases left in between. Germline-derived CDR1 and CDR2 are SEHNR and FQNEAQ (reference sequence). The length of the CDR3 is 11 residues. This CDR3 is CASSLKGLAFF. The CDR3 nucleotides read TGTGCCAGCAGCTTAAAGGGTCTGGCTTTCTTT. Looking up the rest from reference TRBV7-9 and TRBJ1-1 gives the full variable domain: DTGVSQNPRHKITKRGQNVTFRCDPISEHNRLYWYRQTLGQGPEFLTYFQNEAQLEKSRLLSDRFSAERPKGSFSTLEIQRTEQGDSAMYLCASSLKGLAFFGQGTRLTVV.

The CDR3 loop is CAWMGLAGGPSHGELFF. In DNA, the CDR3 is TGTGCCTGGATGGGACTAGCGGGGGGGCCGAGTCACGGGGAGCTGTTTTTT. This chain joins TRBV30 and TRBJ2-2; 16 positions agree with TRBD2. The trim removed 4 bases at V and 7 bases at J, leaving 9 bases unmatched. This CDR3 has 17 residues. The germline V gene has CDR1 GTSNPN and CDR2 SVGIG (reference sequence).

This sequence joins TRBV7-9 and TRBJ2-1; possible D gene TRBD1, 5 bases. Per germline, CDR1 SEHNR and CDR2 FQNEAQ (reference sequence). This CDR3 has 11 residues. Deletions cut 4 bases from V and 9 bases from J, with 7 bases between. CDR3 residues: CASSSGLEQFF. The CDR3 bases are TGTGCCAGCAGCTCAGGGCTTGAGCAGTTCTTC.

V gene TRBV2 combines with J gene TRBJ1-5, with TRBD1 matching over 7 bases. Trimming took 8 bases from V and 8 from J; bases not matched to a gene: 15. The CDR3 length is 15 residues. Germline V gives CDR1 SNHLY, CDR2 FYNNEI. The CDR3 DNA follows: TGTGCCAGCTCGGGACAGCTTCCGATGAAGGAGCCCCAGCATTTT. The encoded protein is CASSGQLPMKEPQHF.